This entry describes one T cell receptor beta chain. What it binds is not known. MiXCR, applied by TCRdb to the reads, yields one record per CDR3 protein. The sample holds hundreds of thousands of distinct CDR3 sequences, roughly 28% seen once. Per germline, CDR1 KGHSH and CDR2 LQKENI. The ends were cut back, 2 bases at V and 6 bases at J, with 13 bases in the middle. CDR3 length: 14 amino acids. The sample comes from a study of T cell repertoires in cytomegalovirus infection. Across the whole study: Public TCR beta signatures provided an indication of both CMV infection and a matching HLA type.

The source was cultured PBMCs, collected from culture after CMV antigen stimulation. The chain combines TRBV18 with TRBJ2-5, with D possibly TRBD2 on 5 matching bases. The receptor was derived from a human donor in good health (CMV status not recorded). Some clones in this sample may be carry-over from other donors' samples. The CDR3 region has the DNA TGTGCCAGCTCACCAAACACGGGAAAACAGACCCAGTACTTC. Protein product: CASSPNTGKQTQYF.